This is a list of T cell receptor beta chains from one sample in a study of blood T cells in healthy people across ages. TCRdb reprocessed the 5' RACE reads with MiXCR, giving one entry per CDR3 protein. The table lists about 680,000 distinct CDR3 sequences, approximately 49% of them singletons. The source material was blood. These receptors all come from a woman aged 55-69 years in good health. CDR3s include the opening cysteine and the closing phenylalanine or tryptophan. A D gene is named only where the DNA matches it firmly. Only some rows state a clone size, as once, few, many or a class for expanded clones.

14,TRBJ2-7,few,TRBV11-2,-,CASSFGQGPYEQYF,TGTGCCAGCAGCTTCGGGCAGGGCCCCTACGAGCAGTACTTC
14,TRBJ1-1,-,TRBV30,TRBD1,CAWSASGGHTEAFF,TGTGCCTGGAGTGCATCAGGGGGCCACACTGAAGCTTTCTTT
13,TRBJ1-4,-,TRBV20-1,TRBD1,CSARTGVGEKLFF,TGCAGTGCTAGGACAGGGGTCGGTGAAAAACTGTTTTTT
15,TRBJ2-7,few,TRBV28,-,CASSLDLRTRDEQYF,TGTGCCAGCAGTTTAGATCTTAGGACGAGGGATGAGCAGTACTTC
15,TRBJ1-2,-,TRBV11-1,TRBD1,CASSPEDRGTHRYTF,TGTGCCAGCAGCCCAGAGGACAGGGGGACACATCGCTACACCTTC
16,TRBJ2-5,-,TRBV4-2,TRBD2,CASSPGLAGGEETQYF,TGTGCCAGCAGCCCGGGACTAGCGGGAGGGGAGGAGACCCAGTACTTC
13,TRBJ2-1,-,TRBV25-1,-,CASSIGFVNGQFF,TGTGCCAGCAGTATCGGGTTTGTAAATGGGCAGTTCTTC
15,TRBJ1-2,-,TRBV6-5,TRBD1,CASGQQGMTVYGYTF,TGTGCCAGCGGCCAACAGGGGATGACGGTTTATGGCTACACCTTC
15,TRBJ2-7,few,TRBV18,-,CASSRAPNGPYEQYF,TGTGCCAGCTCACGGGCCCCGAACGGACCCTACGAGCAGTACTTC
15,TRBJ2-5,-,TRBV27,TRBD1,CASSLGQGAENGQYF,TGTGCCAGCAGTTTGGGCCAGGGGGCGGAAAATGGGCAGTACTTC
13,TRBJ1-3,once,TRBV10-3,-,CAGRGNLGNTIYF,TGTGCCGGCAGGGGAAATCTTGGAAACACCATATATTTT
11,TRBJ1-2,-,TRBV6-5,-,CASSYGGGYTF,TGTGCCAGCAGTTACGGGGGCGGCTACACCTTC
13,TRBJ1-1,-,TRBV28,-,CASSTPQNTEAFF,TGTGCCAGCAGCACCCCCCAGAACACTGAAGCTTTCTTT
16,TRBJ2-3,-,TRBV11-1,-,CASSLSLTAHTDTQYF,TGTGCCAGCAGCTTATCCCTGACAGCCCACACAGATACGCAGTATTTT
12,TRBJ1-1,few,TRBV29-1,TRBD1,CSVHRGQSEAFF,TGCAGCGTTCACAGGGGGCAGAGTGAAGCTTTCTTT
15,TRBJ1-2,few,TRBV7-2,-,CASSPPSGFYYGYTF,TGTGCCAGCAGCCCCCCCTCTGGCTTCTACTATGGCTACACCTTC
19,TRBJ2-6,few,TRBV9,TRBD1,CASSDREGTGGTGANVLTF,TGTGCCAGCAGCGATAGGGAAGGGACAGGGGGCACTGGGGCCAACGTCCTGACTTTC
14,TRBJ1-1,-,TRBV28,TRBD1,CASRYGQGYTEAFF,TGTGCCAGCAGGTACGGACAGGGTTACACTGAAGCTTTCTTT
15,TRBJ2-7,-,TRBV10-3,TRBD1,CAITSLKGAAFEQYF,TGTGCCATCACGAGCCTAAAGGGGGCGGCTTTCGAGCAGTACTTC
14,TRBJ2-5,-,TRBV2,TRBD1,CASSGTGVQETQYF,TGTGCCAGCAGCGGTACAGGGGTTCAAGAGACCCAGTACTTC
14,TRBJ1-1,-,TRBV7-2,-,CASSLASSGFTAFF,TGTGCCAGCAGCTTAGCGTCGTCAGGGTTCACGGCTTTCTTT
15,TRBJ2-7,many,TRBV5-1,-,CASSLEPDHPYEQYF,TGCGCCAGCAGCTTGGAACCGGACCACCCCTACGAGCAGTACTTC
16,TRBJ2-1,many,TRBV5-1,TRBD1,CASSPAGTGSYNEQFF,TGCGCCAGCAGCCCTGCCGGGACAGGGTCCTACAATGAGCAGTTCTTC
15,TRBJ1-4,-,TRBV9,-,CASSPRTAGGVKLFF,TGTGCCAGCAGCCCCCGCACCGCCGGCGGGGTAAAACTGTTTTTT
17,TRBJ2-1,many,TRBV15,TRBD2,CATSRNRGGAGEGEQFF,TGTGCCACCAGCAGGAACCGAGGAGGAGCGGGAGAAGGTGAGCAGTTCTTC
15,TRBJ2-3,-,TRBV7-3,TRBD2,CASSLHGGGTDTQYF,TGTGCCAGCAGCCTCCACGGGGGGGGCACAGATACGCAGTATTTT
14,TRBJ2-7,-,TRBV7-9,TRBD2,CASSQREGLWEQYF,TGTGCCAGCAGCCAGCGGGAGGGGCTATGGGAGCAGTACTTC
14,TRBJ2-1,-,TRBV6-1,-,CAGSPGPLQDEQFF,TGTGCCGGCTCTCCCGGTCCCCTACAGGATGAGCAGTTCTTC
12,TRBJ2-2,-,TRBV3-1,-,CASSNGNRELFF,TGTGCCAGCAGCAACGGGAACAGGGAGCTGTTTTTT
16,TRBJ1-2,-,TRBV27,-,CASSFGRGRAPDGYTF,TGTGCCAGCAGTTTCGGACGAGGCAGGGCCCCAGATGGCTACACCTTC
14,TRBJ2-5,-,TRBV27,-,CASSPAAAQETQYF,TGTGCCAGCAGCCCCGCGGCGGCTCAAGAGACCCAGTACTTC
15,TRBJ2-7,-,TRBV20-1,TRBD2,CSARDESSGSYEQYF,TGCAGTGCTAGAGATGAGTCTAGCGGGAGTTACGAGCAGTACTTC
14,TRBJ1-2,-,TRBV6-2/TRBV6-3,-,CAGSYSSETYGYTF,TGTGCCGGCAGTTACAGTTCGGAGACATATGGCTACACCTTC
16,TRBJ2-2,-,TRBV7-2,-,CASSLLTPSNTGELFF,TGTGCCAGCAGCTTATTGACGCCAAGCAACACCGGGGAGCTGTTTTTT
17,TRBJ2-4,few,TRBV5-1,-,CASSLRGTAGMRNIQYF,TGCGCCAGCAGCTTGCGTGGGACCGCTGGTATGAGAAACATTCAGTACTTC
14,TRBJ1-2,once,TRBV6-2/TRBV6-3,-,CASSYSDDSYGYTF,TGTGCCAGCAGTTACTCCGACGACAGCTATGGCTACACCTTC
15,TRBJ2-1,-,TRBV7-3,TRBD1,CASSFGQGWFNEQFF,TGTGCCAGCAGCTTCGGACAGGGTTGGTTTAATGAGCAGTTCTTC
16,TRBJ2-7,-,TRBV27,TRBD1,CASSLYQDRESYEQYF,TGTGCCAGCAGTTTATACCAGGACAGGGAATCCTACGAGCAGTACTTC
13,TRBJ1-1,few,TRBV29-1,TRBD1,CSVPGQMNTEAFF,TGCAGCGTACCGGGACAGATGAACACTGAAGCTTTCTTT
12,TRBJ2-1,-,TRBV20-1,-,CSARDVFLEQFF,TGCAGTGCTAGAGATGTGTTCCTAGAGCAGTTCTTC
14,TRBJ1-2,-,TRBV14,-,CASSQGQFYYGYTF,TGTGCCAGCAGCCAAGGGCAGTTCTACTATGGCTACACCTTC
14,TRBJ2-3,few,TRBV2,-,CASSRTYQTDTQYF,TGTGCCAGCAGTCGTACCTACCAGACAGATACGCAGTATTTT
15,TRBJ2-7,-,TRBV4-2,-,CASSQDQGSSYEQYF,TGTGCCAGCAGCCAAGACCAAGGGAGCTCCTACGAGCAGTACTTC
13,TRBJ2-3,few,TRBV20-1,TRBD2,CSARGGSGRAQYF,TGCAGTGCTAGAGGTGGTAGCGGGAGGGCCCAGTATTTT
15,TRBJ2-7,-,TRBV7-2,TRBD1,CASSPTPGQTYEQYF,TGTGCCAGCAGCCCAACCCCGGGACAGACTTACGAGCAGTACTTC
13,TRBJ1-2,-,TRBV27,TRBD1,CASSPGTGFGYTF,TGTGCCAGCAGTCCAGGGACAGGGTTTGGCTACACCTTC
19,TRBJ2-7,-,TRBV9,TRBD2,CASSRGTAGDGVGVYEQYF,TGTGCCAGCAGCAGGGGAACAGCGGGGGACGGCGTCGGCGTATACGAGCAGTACTTC
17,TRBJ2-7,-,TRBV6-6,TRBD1,CASSYDDRQGRDYEQYF,TGTGCCAGCAGTTACGACGACCGACAGGGAAGGGACTACGAGCAGTACTTC
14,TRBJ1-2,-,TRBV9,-,CASSVAIRADGYTF,TGTGCCAGCAGCGTAGCTATAAGGGCCGATGGCTACACCTTC
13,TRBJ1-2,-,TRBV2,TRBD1,CASSVGTGVGYTF,TGTGCCAGCAGTGTTGGGACAGGGGTTGGCTACACCTTC
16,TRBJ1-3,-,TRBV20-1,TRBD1,CSAGQGGVNSGNTIYF,TGCAGTGCTGGGCAGGGGGGGGTAAACTCTGGAAACACCATATATTTT
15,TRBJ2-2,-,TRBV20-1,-,CSARELTSNTGELFF,TGCAGTGCTAGAGAGCTGACCTCGAACACCGGGGAGCTGTTTTTT
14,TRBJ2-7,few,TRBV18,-,CASSPPSNFHEQYF,TGTGCCAGCTCACCACCTAGCAACTTTCACGAGCAGTACTTC
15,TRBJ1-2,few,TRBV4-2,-,CASSQDQGQGLGYTF,TGTGCCAGCAGCCAAGATCAGGGGCAGGGGTTAGGCTACACCTTC
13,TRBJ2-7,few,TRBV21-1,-,CASSTGFHYEQYF,TGTGCCAGCAGCACCGGGTTCCACTACGAGCAGTACTTC
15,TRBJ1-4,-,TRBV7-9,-,CASSSEGRSNEKLFF,TGTGCCAGCAGCTCAGAGGGGAGGTCTAATGAAAAACTGTTTTTT
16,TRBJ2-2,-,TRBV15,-,CATSREAITLPGELFF,TGTGCCACCAGCAGAGAAGCGATTACTCTCCCCGGGGAGCTGTTTTTT
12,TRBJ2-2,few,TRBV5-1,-,CASAYSSGELFF,TGCGCCAGCGCATACAGTTCCGGGGAGCTGTTTTTT
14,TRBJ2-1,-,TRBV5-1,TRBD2,CASSFVAGGDEQFF,TGCGCCAGCAGCTTCGTAGCGGGAGGCGATGAGCAGTTCTTC